Listed below are T cell receptor beta chains from one sample, sequenced in a study of blood T cell repertoires in COVID-19. Assay used: immunoSEQ multiplex PCR; TCRdb lists only in-frame clones, some missing. The sample lists roughly 200,000 clones; around 90% were seen once. The sample comprised peripheral blood. The receptor source for this set is a woman between 18 and 29 years old who had recovered from COVID-19. Each CDR3 is given with its conserved first and last residue. D genes are given only for firm matches. Size values are once, few and many counts, or a class for expanded clones, and some rows have none.

CTSSPHSGLPTTYEQYF TGCACCAGCAGCCCCCACTCCGGACTACCGACCACCTACGAGCAGTACTTC . TRBJ2-7 TRBV1 .
CASSIWDMNTEAFF TGTGCCAGTAGTATATGGGACATGAACACTGAAGCTTTCTTT once TRBJ1-1 TRBV19 .
CATSWTSGKRDTQYF TGTGCCACCAGTTGGACTAGCGGGAAACGAGATACGCAGTATTTT . TRBJ2-3 TRBV24-1 TRBD2
CASSPTGSNTEAFF TGTGCCAGCAGTCCGACAGGCTCGAACACTGAAGCTTTCTTT few TRBJ1-1 TRBV6-5 .
CASSSTSGRRAGELFF TGCGCCAGCTCTTCGACTAGCGGGAGGAGGGCCGGGGAGCTGTTTTTT . TRBJ2-2 TRBV4-1 TRBD2
CASDTGGGVRPQHF TGTGCCAGCGACACCGGGGGGGGTGTCAGGCCCCAGCATTTT once TRBJ1-5 TRBV18 .
CASSRVARGIYNEQFF TGTGCCAGCAGCCGTGTAGCGAGGGGGATCTACAATGAGCAGTTCTTC . TRBJ2-1 TRBV3-1/TRBV3-2 .
CASSSPINEQFF TGTGCCAGCAGCTCCCCCATCAATGAGCAGTTCTTC once TRBJ2-1 TRBV5-6 .
CASSGTGENNSPLHF TGTGCCAGCAGCGGGACAGGGGAGAATAATTCACCCCTCCACTTT . TRBJ1-6 TRBV5-6 TRBD1
CASSLGQTSTDTQYF TGCGCCAGCAGCTTGGGACAGACTAGCACAGATACGCAGTATTTT . TRBJ2-3 TRBV5-1 .
CATWGRIAGSAYEQYF TGTGCCACCTGGGGAAGGATCGCGGGATCCGCCTACGAGCAGTACTTC . TRBJ2-7 TRBV10-3 .
CASSYSGAPGQKNIQYF TGTGCCAGCAGTTACTCGGGGGCACCAGGGCAGAAAAACATTCAGTACTTC . TRBJ2-4 TRBV6-2/TRBV6-3 .
CASSVALVYGYTF TGTGCCAGTAGTGTCGCCTTAGTCTATGGCTACACCTTC . TRBJ1-2 TRBV19 .
CASSQEAYGQVNNQPQHF TGCGCCAGCAGCCAAGAGGCTTATGGACAGGTAAACAATCAGCCCCAGCATTTT . TRBJ1-5 TRBV4-1 TRBD1
CASSILAGGPWNEQFF TGTGCCAGCAGCATCTTAGCGGGAGGGCCTTGGAATGAGCAGTTCTTC . TRBJ2-1 TRBV7-3 TRBD2
CASSDFQGGLSYNSPLHF TGTGCCAGCAGCGATTTCCAGGGGGGCCTCTCCTATAATTCACCCCTCCACTTT once TRBJ1-6 TRBV7-9 TRBD1
CATSDPRVMGRNQPQHF TGTGCCACCAGTGACCCTCGGGTGATGGGGAGAAATCAGCCCCAGCATTTT . TRBJ1-5 TRBV24-1 .
CASSTSQGARTEAFF TGTGCCAGTAGTACATCACAGGGGGCAAGAACTGAAGCTTTCTTT once TRBJ1-1 TRBV19 TRBD1
CASSHQGGGTNYGYTF TGTGCCAGCAGCCACCAGGGGGGAGGCACTAACTATGGCTACACCTTC . TRBJ1-2 TRBV7-8 TRBD1
CASSRGTRSYEQYF TGTGCCAGCAGCCGGGGGACGCGGTCCTACGAGCAGTACTTC . TRBJ2-7 TRBV5-6 .
CASSSDRVLNYGYTF TGTGCCAGCAGCTCCGACAGGGTACTTAACTATGGCTACACCTTC . TRBJ1-2 TRBV5-6 TRBD1
CASSYADRGLTEAFF TGTGCCAGCAGTTACGCCGACAGGGGCCTCACTGAAGCTTTCTTT . TRBJ1-1 TRBV6-2/TRBV6-3 TRBD1
CASSAYKLAGDHNEQFF TGTGCCAGCAGCGCATACAAACTAGCGGGGGACCACAATGAGCAGTTCTTC . TRBJ2-1 TRBV5-4 TRBD2
CASSFRQAGDEQYF TGTGCCAGCAGCTTCAGACAGGCTGGCGACGAGCAGTACTTC . TRBJ2-7 TRBV7-9 .
CASSPTQGGNYGYTF TGTGCCAGCAGCCCAACACAGGGCGGGAACTATGGCTACACCTTC . TRBJ1-2 TRBV9 .
CSVGQGGTEAFF TGCAGCGTTGGACAGGGCGGCACTGAAGCTTTCTTT few TRBJ1-1 TRBV29-1 TRBD1
CASSPLGADTEAFF TGCGCCAGCAGCCCGTTAGGAGCGGACACTGAAGCTTTCTTT . TRBJ1-1 TRBV4-3 .
CASSYQGGTESSTFF TGTGCCAGCAGCTACCAGGGGGGCACGGAATCGTCGACTTTCTTT . TRBJ1-1 TRBV7-9 TRBD1
CASGRTGNSGNTIYF TGTGCCAGTGGACGGACAGGGAACTCTGGAAACACCATATATTTT . TRBJ1-3 TRBV19 TRBD1
CASSAGGHTDTQYF TGTGCCAGCAGTGCAGGGGGTCACACAGATACGCAGTATTTT . TRBJ2-3 TRBV6-4 TRBD1
CASSPSGNEQFF TGTGCCAGCAGCCCTAGCGGCAATGAGCAGTTCTTC once TRBJ2-1 TRBV5-5 TRBD2
CASSAMGQTLTSRTEAFF TGTGCCAGCAGCGCCATGGGACAGACATTGACCTCGCGCACTGAAGCTTTCTTT . TRBJ1-1 TRBV5-5 TRBD1
CASSTTSGNPDTQYF TGTGCCAGCAGTACGACTAGCGGCAATCCAGATACGCAGTATTTT . TRBJ2-3 TRBV6-5 TRBD2
CASSLDSSGRAYEQYF TGCGCCAGCAGCTTGGATTCTAGCGGGAGGGCCTACGAGCAGTACTTC . TRBJ2-7 TRBV5-1 TRBD2
CASSVLPGQTNGKPQHF TGTGCCAGCAGTGTGCTTCCAGGACAGACCAACGGCAAGCCCCAGCATTTT . TRBJ1-5 TRBV6-1 .
CASSTGTRLETQYF TGTGCCAGTAGTACCGGGACTAGGTTGGAGACCCAGTACTTC . TRBJ2-5 TRBV19 TRBD2
CASSYGRGAAYGYTF TGTGCCAGCAGCTATGGGCGGGGGGCGGCCTATGGCTACACCTTC . TRBJ1-2 TRBV7-2 .
CATYRGGADDVLAFF TGTGCCACTTACCGAGGAGGGGCCGACGATGTACTGGCTTTCTTT . TRBJ1-1 TRBV19 .
CASSHGDRGRETQYF TGTGCCAGCAGCCATGGGGACAGGGGGCGGGAGACCCAGTACTTC . TRBJ2-5 TRBV4-2 TRBD1
CSVELKGREQYF TGCAGCGTTGAATTAAAGGGGCGAGAGCAGTACTTC . TRBJ2-7 TRBV29-1 .
CATSRPDSPSGNTIYF TGTGCCACCAGCAGACCTGACAGCCCGTCTGGAAACACCATATATTTT . TRBJ1-3 TRBV15 .
CASKPGLRRETQYF TGTGCCAGCAAGCCGGGACTCCGGCGGGAGACCCAGTACTTC . TRBJ2-5 TRBV6-5 .
CASNQYNEQFF TGTGCCAGCAACCAGTACAATGAGCAGTTCTTC . TRBJ2-1 TRBV6-5 .
CASSQNRLSSYNEQFF TGCGCCAGCAGCCAAAACAGGCTTAGCTCCTACAATGAGCAGTTCTTC . TRBJ2-1 TRBV4-3 .
CASRPTRDSSYEQYF TGTGCCAGCAGGCCCACGAGGGATTCAAGCTACGAGCAGTACTTC few TRBJ2-7 TRBV5-6 .
CAISEHRAPYEQYF TGTGCCATCAGTGAGCACAGGGCCCCCTACGAGCAGTACTTC . TRBJ2-7 TRBV10-3 .